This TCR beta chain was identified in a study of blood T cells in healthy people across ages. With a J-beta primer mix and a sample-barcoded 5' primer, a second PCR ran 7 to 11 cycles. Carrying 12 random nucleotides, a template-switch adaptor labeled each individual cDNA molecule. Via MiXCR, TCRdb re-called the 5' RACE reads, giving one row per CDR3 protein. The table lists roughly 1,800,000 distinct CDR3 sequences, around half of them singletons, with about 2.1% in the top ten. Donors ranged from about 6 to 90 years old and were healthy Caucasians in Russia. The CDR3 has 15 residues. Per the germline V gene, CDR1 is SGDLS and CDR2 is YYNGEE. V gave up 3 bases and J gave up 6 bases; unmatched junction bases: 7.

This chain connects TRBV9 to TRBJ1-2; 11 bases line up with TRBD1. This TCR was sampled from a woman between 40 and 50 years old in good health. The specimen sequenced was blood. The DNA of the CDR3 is TGTGCCAGCAGCGCGGGGACAGGGGGTAGGAATGGCTACACCTTC. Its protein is CASSAGTGGRNGYTF. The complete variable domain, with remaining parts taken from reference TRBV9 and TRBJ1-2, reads DSGVTQTPKHLITATGQRVTLRCSPRSGDLSVYWYQQSLDQGLQFLIQYYNGEERAKGNILERFSAQQFPDLHSELNLSSLELGDSALYFCASSAGTGGRNGYTFGSGTRLTVV.